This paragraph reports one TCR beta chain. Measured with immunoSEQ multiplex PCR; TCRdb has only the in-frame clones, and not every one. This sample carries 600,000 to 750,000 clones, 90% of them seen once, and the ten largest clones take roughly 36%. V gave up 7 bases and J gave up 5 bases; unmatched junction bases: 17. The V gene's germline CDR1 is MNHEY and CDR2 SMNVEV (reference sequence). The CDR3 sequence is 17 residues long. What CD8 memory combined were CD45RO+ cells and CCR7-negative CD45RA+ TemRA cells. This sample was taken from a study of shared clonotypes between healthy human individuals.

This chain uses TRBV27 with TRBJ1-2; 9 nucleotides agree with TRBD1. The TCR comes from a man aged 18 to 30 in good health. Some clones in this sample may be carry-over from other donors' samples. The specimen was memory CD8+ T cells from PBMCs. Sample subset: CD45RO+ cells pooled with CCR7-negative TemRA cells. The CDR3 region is CASKESGQGGLSYGYTF. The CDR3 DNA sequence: TGTGCCAGCAAGGAATCGGGACAGGGAGGTTTATCTTATGGCTACACCTTC.